This entry describes one TCR beta chain. At least ten counts were recorded for this clonotype. This receptor's antigen is unknown. The input lacks base qualities; no much larger clone sits a single base away. Libraries were made using 5' RACE. Sequenced on a NextSeq 500. To allow correction of PCR and sequencing errors, the TCR library protocol tagged every TCR cDNA molecule with a unique molecular identifier. Under the source paper's analysis protocol: TCR identification, UMI-based error correction and CDR3 extraction were performed with Decombinator tools. TCRs above a frequency of 2 per 1,000, corresponding to the top 1% of the tumor frequency distribution, were defined as expanded. Rényi diversity was computed with the R vegan package after subsampling each repertoire 100 times to 5,000 TCRs. To build CDR3 similarity networks, amino acid triplet string-kernel similarity was used, and CDR3s were connected when their pairwise similarity was above 0.82. TCRdb passed the public sequencing reads through fastp at Q25 and MiXCR, retaining productive beta sequences. Here each entry gathers all rows of one CDR3 protein and keeps the most common genes and DNA. What appears here as the V and J calls and clone size reflects TCRdb's work, not the paper's. The sample data list roughly 20,000 distinct CDR3 sequences, and 4.6% of these were observed just once. 6.5% to 9% of the sample is taken by the ten largest.

This specimen belongs to a study of spatial heterogeneity in lung cancer (dated by TCRdb to the late 2010s). Background on the whole study: Beta-chain transcripts were consistently detected in greater numbers than alpha-chain transcripts, which likely reflects a higher abundance of beta-chain transcripts. Both alpha and beta chains were TCR-sequenced in samples taken at surgery, namely 220 tumor regions, around 70 matched nontumor lung samples and around 53 PBMC samples. In non-small cell lung cancer, the study made a quantitative comparison of TCR alpha and beta repertoires among multiple tumor regions, matched nontumor lung and blood. Nonsynonymous mutation counts, determined by whole-exome sequencing of tumor tissue, were related to features of the TCR repertoire. In the raw uncorrected reads, each unique combination of TCR and UMI appeared on average more than ten times.

Trimming at the junction amounts to 0 bases on V and 6 bases on J, and the germline ends lie 11 bases apart. CDR1 and CDR2 are read off the germline V gene (reference sequence) as SEHNR and FQNEAQ. The CDR3 contains 14 residues, cysteine and phenylalanine counted. The read is trimmed to its CDR3 DNA, 42 bases read in frame from base 1. The time point label here, explained by the study, means: sample taken at primary tumor resection. The donors were 65 to 90 patients from the lung TRACERx cohort who had early-stage, untreated non-small cell lung cancer. TCR sequencing used whole RNA extracted from tumor and nontumor lung tissue, or from cryopreserved PBMC samples, without cell sorting. A patient was chosen for TCR sequencing only when enough RNA was available from at least two tumor regions. General study outcomes and caveats: Ubiquitous expanded tumor TCRs were detected in blood more often at tumor resection than at routine follow-up. Additional single-cell paired TCR alpha and beta sequencing was considered necessary to confirm, at a functional level, the hypothesis that regional TCRs recognize regional mutations.

This TCR derives from a male donor with early-stage non-small cell lung cancer. The chain is made from TRBV7-9 and TRBJ1-2; a tentative D match to TRBD1 spans 6 bases. The material sequenced was PBMCs, taken at surgery. The CDR3 loop reads CASSLAGGRNGYTF. The bases read TGTGCCAGCAGCTTAGCGGGGGGCAGGAATGGCTACACCTTC.